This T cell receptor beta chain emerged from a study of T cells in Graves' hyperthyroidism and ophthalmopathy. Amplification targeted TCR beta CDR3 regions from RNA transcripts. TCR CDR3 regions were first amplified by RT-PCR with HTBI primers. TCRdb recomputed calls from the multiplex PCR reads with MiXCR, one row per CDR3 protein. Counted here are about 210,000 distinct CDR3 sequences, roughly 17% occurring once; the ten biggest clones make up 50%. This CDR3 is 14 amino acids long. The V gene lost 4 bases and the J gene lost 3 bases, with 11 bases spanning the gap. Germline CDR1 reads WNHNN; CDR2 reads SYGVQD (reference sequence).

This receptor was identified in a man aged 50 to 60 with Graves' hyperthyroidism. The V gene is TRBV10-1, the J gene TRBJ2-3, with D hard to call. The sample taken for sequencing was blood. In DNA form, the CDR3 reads TGCGCCAGCAGTGTCCGGCTACCAACAGATACGCAGTATTTT. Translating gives CASSVRLPTDTQYF.